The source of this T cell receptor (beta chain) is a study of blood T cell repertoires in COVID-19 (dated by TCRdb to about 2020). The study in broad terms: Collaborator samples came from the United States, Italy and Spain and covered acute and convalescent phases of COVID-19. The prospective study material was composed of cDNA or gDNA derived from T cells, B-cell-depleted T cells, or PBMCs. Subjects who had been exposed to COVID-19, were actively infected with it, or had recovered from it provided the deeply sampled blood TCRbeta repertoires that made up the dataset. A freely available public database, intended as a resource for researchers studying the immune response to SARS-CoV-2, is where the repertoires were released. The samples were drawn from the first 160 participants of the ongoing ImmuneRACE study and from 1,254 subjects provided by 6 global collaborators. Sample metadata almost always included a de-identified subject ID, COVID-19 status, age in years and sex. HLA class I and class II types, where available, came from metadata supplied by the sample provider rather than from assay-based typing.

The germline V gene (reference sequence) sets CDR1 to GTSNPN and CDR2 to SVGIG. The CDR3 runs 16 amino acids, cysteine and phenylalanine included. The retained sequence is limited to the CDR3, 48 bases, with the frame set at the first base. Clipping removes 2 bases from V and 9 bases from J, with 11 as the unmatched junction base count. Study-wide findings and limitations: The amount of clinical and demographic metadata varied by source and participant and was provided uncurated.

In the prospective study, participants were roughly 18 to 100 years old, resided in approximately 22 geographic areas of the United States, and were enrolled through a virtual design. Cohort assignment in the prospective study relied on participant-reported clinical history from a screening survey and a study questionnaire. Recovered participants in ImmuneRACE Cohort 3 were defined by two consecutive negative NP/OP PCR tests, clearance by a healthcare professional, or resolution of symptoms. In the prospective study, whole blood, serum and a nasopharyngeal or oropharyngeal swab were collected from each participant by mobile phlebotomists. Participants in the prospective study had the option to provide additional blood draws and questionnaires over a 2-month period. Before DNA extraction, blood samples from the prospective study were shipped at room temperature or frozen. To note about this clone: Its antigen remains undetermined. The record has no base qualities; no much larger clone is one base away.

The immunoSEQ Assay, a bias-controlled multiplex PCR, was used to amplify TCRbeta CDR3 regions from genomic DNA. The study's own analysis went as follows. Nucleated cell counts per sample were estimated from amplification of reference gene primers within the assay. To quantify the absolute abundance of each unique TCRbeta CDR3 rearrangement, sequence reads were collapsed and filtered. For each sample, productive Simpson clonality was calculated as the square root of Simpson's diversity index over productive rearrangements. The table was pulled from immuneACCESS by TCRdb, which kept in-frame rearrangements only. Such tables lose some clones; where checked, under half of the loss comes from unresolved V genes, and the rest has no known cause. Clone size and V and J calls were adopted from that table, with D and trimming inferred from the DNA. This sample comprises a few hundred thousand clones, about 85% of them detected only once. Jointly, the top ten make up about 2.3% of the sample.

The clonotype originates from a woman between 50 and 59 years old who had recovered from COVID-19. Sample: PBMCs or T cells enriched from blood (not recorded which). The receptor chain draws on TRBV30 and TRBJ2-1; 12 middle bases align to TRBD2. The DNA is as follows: TGTGCCTGGAGTCCAAGACTAGCGGGGGTCAAGACTGAGCAGTTCTTC. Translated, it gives CAWSPRLAGVKTEQFF.